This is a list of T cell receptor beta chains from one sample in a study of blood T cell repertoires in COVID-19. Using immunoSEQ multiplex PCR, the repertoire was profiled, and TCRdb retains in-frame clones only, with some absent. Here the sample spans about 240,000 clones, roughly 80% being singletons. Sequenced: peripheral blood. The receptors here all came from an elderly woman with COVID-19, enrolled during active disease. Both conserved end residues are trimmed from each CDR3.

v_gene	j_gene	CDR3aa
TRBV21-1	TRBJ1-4	ATNSQGAGEKLF
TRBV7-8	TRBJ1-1	ASSRRVNTEAF
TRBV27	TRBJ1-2	ASSLYPTGARGGGYT
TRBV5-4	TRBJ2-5	ASSAQGGQETQY
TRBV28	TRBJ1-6	ASRKNSPLH
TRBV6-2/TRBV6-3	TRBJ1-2	ASSYSPGNYGYT
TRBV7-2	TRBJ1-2	ASSLVSRQNRYGYT
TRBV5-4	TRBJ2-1	ASSHSGAYNEQF
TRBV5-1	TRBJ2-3	ASIQTTSGADTQY
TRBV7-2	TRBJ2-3	ASNPRLAGTDTQY
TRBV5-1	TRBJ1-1	ASSSTVMNTEAF
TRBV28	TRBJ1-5	ASSQGGTNQPQH
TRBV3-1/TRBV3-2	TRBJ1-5	ASSLGQGHQPQH
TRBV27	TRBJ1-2	ASRGTGGNYGYT
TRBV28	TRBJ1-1	ASSPTGGYTEAF
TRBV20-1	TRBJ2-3	SARLTDTQY
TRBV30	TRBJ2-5	AWSAGTLTY
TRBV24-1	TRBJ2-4	ATDTGGDLRDIQY
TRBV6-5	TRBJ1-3	ASKQGANSGNTIY
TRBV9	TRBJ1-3	ASSVVGGSGNTIY
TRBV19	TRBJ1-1	ASRTGGSEAF
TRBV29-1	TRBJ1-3	SVTDTGNTIY
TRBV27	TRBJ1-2	ASRAGGVGYGYT
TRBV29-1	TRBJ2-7	SIRTGAYEQY
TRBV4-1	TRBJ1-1	ASSQEWGDRDTEAF
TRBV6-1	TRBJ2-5	ASSETGRETQY
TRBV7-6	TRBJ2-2	ASSLAPARGGELF
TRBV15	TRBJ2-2	ATSRKTGLNTGELF
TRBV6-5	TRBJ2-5	ASRERPSQETQY
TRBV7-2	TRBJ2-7	ASSPSSGNSLYEQY
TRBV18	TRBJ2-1	ASSPLDSSYNEQF
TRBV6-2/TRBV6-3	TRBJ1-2	ASSWLSGYT
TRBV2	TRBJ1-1	ASSRDRNTEAF
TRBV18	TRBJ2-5	ASSPPNAGGETQY
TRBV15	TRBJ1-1	ATSRDRGTGEAF
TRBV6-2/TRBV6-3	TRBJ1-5	ASSYFLGTDSNQPQH
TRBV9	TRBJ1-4	ASSLGGTGNEKLF
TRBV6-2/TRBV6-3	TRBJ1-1	ASSLQVGITEAF
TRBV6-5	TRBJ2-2	ASNRYGDTGELF
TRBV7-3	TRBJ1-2	ASSLNDRNGYT
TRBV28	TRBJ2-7	ASSSGGTRIYEQY
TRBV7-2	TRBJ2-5	ASSLEARNLETQY
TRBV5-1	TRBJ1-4	ASSRPGVGNEKLF